The T cell receptor (beta chain) under discussion was sequenced for a study of T cells in localized non-small cell lung cancer. General study points: Because only a single region of the tumor was sequenced, heterogeneity remains possible.

Using immunoSEQ multiplex PCR, the repertoire was profiled, and TCRdb retains in-frame clones only, with some absent. Among roughly 25,000 clones listed, 92% were seen once. Notes on this clone: Its antigen is undetermined.

This specimen was peripheral blood, taken before any cancer treatment. This sequence was found in a man between 40 and 70 years old with stage III squamous cell lung carcinoma.

The CDR3 here is CASSQVLGMLSTDTQYF. CDR3 nucleotide sequence: TGCGCCAGCAGCCAAGTCTTGGGCATGCTTAGCACAGATACGCAGTATTTT. The V and J genes are TRBV4-3 and TRBJ2-3; D is unresolved. The CDR3 covers 17 residues. The V end was cut by 1 base, the J end by 0 bases, with 14 bases between. Germline loops: CDR1 LGHNA, CDR2 YSLEER.